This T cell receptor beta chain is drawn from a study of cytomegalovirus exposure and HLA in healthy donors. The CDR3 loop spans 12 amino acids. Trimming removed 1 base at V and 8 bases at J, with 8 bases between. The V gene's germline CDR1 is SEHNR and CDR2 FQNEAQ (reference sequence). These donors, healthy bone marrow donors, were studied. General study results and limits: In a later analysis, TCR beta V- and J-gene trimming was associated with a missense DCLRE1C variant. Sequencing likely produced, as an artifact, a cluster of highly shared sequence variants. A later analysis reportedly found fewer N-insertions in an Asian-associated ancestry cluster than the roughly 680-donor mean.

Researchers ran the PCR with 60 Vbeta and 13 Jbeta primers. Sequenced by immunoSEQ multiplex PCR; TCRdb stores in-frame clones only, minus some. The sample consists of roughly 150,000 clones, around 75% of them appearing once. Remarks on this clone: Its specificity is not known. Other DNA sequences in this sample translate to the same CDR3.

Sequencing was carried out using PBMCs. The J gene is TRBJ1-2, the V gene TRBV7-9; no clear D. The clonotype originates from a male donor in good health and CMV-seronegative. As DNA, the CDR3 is TGTGCCAGCAGCTTAGTACAGTACGGCTACACCTTC. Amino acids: CASSLVQYGYTF.